This entry lists 27 T cell receptor beta chains sequenced from one sample in a study of T cells after yellow fever vaccination. TCRdb fed the 5' RACE reads into MiXCR, producing one record per CDR3 protein. The top ten hold about 16% of the sample, which has 450,000 to 550,000 distinct CDR3 sequences, about a fifth seen once. The material sequenced was PBMCs, taken 20 to 25 days after the first yellow fever vaccination. The receptors shown here come from a man between 18 and 35 years old who received the YFV17D yellow fever vaccine.

This clonotype has only a few counts. The chain combines TRBV12-3 or TRBV12-4 with TRBJ2-5; D gene unclear. Trimming took off 2 bases at V and 4 bases at J, with 5 bases between the two ends. The CDR3 spans 12 residues. The CDR3, as DNA: TGTGCCAGCAGTTTACCCTCAGAGACCCAGTACTTC. It translates to CASSLPSETQYF.

The gene calls are TRBV7-7 and TRBJ1-1, with a weak D call TRBD1 (5 bases). V lost 1 base and J lost 7, with 10 bases in between. Germline V CDR1 and CDR2: SSHAT, FNYEAQ (reference sequence). This CDR3 is built from 13 residues. In DNA, the CDR3 is TGTGCCAGCAGCTTAGGTGAGGGGTTTGAAGCTTTCTTT. Translation: CASSLGEGFEAFF.

This clonotype was observed a handful of times. The rearrangement links TRBV4-3 to TRBJ1-5, with a weak D call TRBD1 (5 bases). Germline V gene data show CDR1 as LGHNA and CDR2 as YSLEER. V was clipped by 1 base and J by 7 bases, with 14 bases between them. CDR3 length equals 15 residues. The CDR3: CASSQGAGWGQPQHF. CDR3 in DNA: TGCGCCAGCAGCCAAGGTGCGGGATGGGGCCAGCCCCAGCATTTT.

The J gene is TRBJ2-5, the V gene TRBV4-1; tentative D call: TRBD2 (5 bases). V lost 0 bases, J lost 3 bases, and 11 bases lay in between. CDR1 and CDR2 (germline): MGHRA, YSYEKL. The CDR3 is 15 amino acids. As DNA, the CDR3 is TGCGCCAGCAGCCAAGATCCGGACTTCGAAGAGACCCAGTACTTC. The encoded protein is CASSQDPDFEETQYF.

The CDR3 DNA reads TGTGCCAGCAGTCCCGCCCCTGCTCTGGATACGCAGTATTTT. Amino acid sequence: CASSPAPALDTQYF. This chain uses TRBV6-1 with TRBJ2-3; unclear D gene. V was pared by 5 bases and J by 6 bases, with 15 bases between. The CDR3 loop spans 14 amino acids. The germline V gene encodes CDR1 MNHNS and CDR2 SASEGT.

This clonotype was detected a few times. The genes are TRBV7-9 and TRBJ1-1, with D hard to call. The CDR3 totals 14 residues. The V gene lost 6 bases and the J gene lost 1 base, with 12 bases spanning the gap. Per the germline V gene, CDR1 is SEHNR and CDR2 is FQNEAQ (reference sequence). CDR3 sequence (DNA): TGTGCCAGCAGGGAAAGGCGTCAGAACACTGAAGCTTTCTTT. Its translation is CASRERRQNTEAFF. Using reference TRBV7-9 and TRBJ1-1 for the parts outside the CDR3, the full variable domain is DTGVSQNPRHKITKRGQNVTFRCDPISEHNRLYWYRQTLGQGPEFLTYFQNEAQLEKSRLLSDRFSAERPKGSFSTLEIQRTEQGDSAMYLCASRERRQNTEAFFGQGTRLTVV.

This clonotype has more than one count but fewer than ten. The chain recombines TRBV5-5 with TRBJ2-3; tentative D call: TRBD2 (5 bases). The CDR3 runs 16 residues. V lost 2 bases and J lost 6, with 19 bases in between. Germline V CDR1 and CDR2: SGHKS, YYEKEE (reference sequence). The CDR3: CASSFSVARMRDTQYF. As DNA, the CDR3 is TGTGCCAGCAGCTTCTCGGTAGCGCGTATGCGGGATACGCAGTATTTT. The whole variable domain, filled in from reference TRBV5-5 and TRBJ2-3, reads DAGVTQSPTHLIKTRGQQVTLRCSPISGHKSVSWYQQVLGQGPQFIFQYYEKEERGRGNFPDRFSARQFPNYSSELNVNALLLGDSALYLCASSFSVARMRDTQYFGPGTRLTVL.

V gene TRBV7-2 combines with J gene TRBJ2-3, with 9 nucleotides matching TRBD2. CDR3 length: 14 residues. The germline V gene has CDR1 SGHTA and CDR2 FQGNSA. With 2 bases clipped from V and 13 bases from J, the junction kept 10 bases outside the gene matches. The CDR3 sequence is CASSLYASGDLEYF. CDR3 bases: TGTGCCAGCAGCTTATACGCTAGCGGGGACCTGGAGTATTTT.

The chain combines TRBV20-1 with TRBJ1-2; D ambiguous. V lost 0 bases to trimming and J lost 3 bases, with 8 bases between them. Germline V gene data show CDR1 as DFQATT and CDR2 as SNEGSKA (reference sequence). There are 13 residues in the CDR3. The DNA for the CDR3 is TGCAGTGCTAGAGAAGGTGTAGACTATGGCTACACCTTC. This sequence encodes CSAREGVDYGYTF.

The V gene is TRBV5-6, the J gene TRBJ1-5; 9 nucleotides align to TRBD1. The germline CDR1 and CDR2 sequences are SGHDT and YYEEEE. This CDR3 comprises 16 residues. The ends lost 4 bases at V and 5 bases at J; junction bases unmatched: 10. CDR3 amino acids: CASSQLDRGRDQPQHF. The CDR3 region has the DNA TGTGCCAGCAGCCAGCTGGACAGGGGACGCGATCAGCCCCAGCATTTT.

The CDR3 region is CASRLSGGHTDTQYF. The CDR3, as DNA: TGTGCCAGCAGACTTAGCGGGGGGCACACAGATACGCAGTATTTT. The chain uses TRBV12-3 or TRBV12-4 and TRBJ2-3; 10 bases agree with TRBD2. This CDR3 region has 15 residues. Unmatched junction bases numbered 5, after V lost 6 bases and J lost 2 bases.

DNA for the CDR3: TGTGCCAGCAGCGGCGAGGAGATCTATGGCTACACCTTC. Its protein product is CASSGEEIYGYTF. The chain has TRBV25-1 and TRBJ1-2; D gene unclear. Trimming took 6 bases from V and 4 from J, leaving 12 bases between them. The CDR3 loop spans 13 amino acids. Germline V gene lookup returns CDR1 MGHDK and CDR2 SYGVNS.

This clonotype was counted only a few times. This chain uses TRBV7-2 with TRBJ2-7, with D perhaps matching TRBD1 or TRBD2 (5 bases each). Trimming cost V 5 bases and J 0 bases, with 14 bases left between them. The CDR3 covers 15 residues. Germline V gene sequence: CDR1 SGHTA, CDR2 FQGNSA. Here the CDR3 reads CASSGDPLSSYEQYF. Here the CDR3 DNA reads TGTGCCAGCAGCGGGGACCCACTGAGCTCCTACGAGCAGTACTTC.

The chain links TRBV4-1 to TRBJ1-5; D is unclear. V was clipped by 2 bases and J by 0 bases, with 11 bases between them. CDR3 length: 16 residues. Germline-derived CDR1 and CDR2 are MGHRA and YSYEKL. CDR3 nucleotide sequence: TGCGCCAGCAGCCAACTCTCTGTGGGTAGCAATCAGCCCCAGCATTTT. Residues: CASSQLSVGSNQPQHF.

This clonotype was picked up a small number of times. This chain joins TRBV6-1 and TRBJ2-7; D is ambiguous. Per germline, CDR1 MNHNS and CDR2 SASEGT. The CDR3 sequence is 11 residues long. Deletions cut 8 bases from V and 6 bases from J, with 11 bases between. The DNA of the CDR3 is TGTGCCAGCGGGCGACCGGGCGAGCAGTACGTC. This gives the protein CASGRPGEQYV.

This clonotype has more than one count but fewer than ten. The CDR3 DNA reads as TGTGCCAGCAGTGAGACAGGGGGCAAGAACACTGAAGCTTTCTTT. Translating it yields CASSETGGKNTEAFF. The rearrangement links TRBV6-1 to TRBJ1-1, with 10 bases fitting TRBD1. V lost 3 bases, J lost 1 base, and 2 bases stayed unmatched. Germline V lookup: CDR1 MNHNS, CDR2 SASEGT. The CDR3 sequence is 15 residues long.

This chain connects TRBV5-6 to TRBJ2-2; maybe TRBD1 (6 bases). This CDR3 is 13 amino acids long. In germline, CDR1 is SGHDT, CDR2 YYEEEE. The V and J ends lost 4 bases and 8 bases respectively, with 12 bases between them. The CDR3 nucleotides read TGTGCCAGCAGCGTCACAGGGACAGGGGAGCTGTTTTTT. Amino acid sequence: CASSVTGTGELFF.

The rearrangement uses TRBV6-1 and TRBJ1-4, with 7 bases aligning to TRBD1. This CDR3 comprises 15 residues. Germline V CDR1 and CDR2: MNHNS, SASEGT. V lost 6 bases to trimming and J lost 7 bases; unmatched junction nucleotides: 11. The CDR3 is CASSDRALHLEKLFF. The CDR3 bases are TGTGCCAGCAGCGACAGGGCCCTACACCTTGAAAAACTGTTTTTT.

The V call is TRBV5-1, the J call TRBJ1-1; tentatively, D is TRBD1 (5 bases). CDR3 length: 14 amino acids. V dropped 4 bases and J dropped 4 bases, with 14 bases sitting between them. CDR1 SGHRS and CDR2 YFSETQ come from the germline V gene. DNA of the CDR3: TGCGCCAGCAGCGAAGGGGTCGGGGGCACTGAAGCTTTCTTT. Translated: CASSEGVGGTEAFF.

Only a few counts were recorded for this clonotype. The chain employs TRBV7-3 and TRBJ2-3, with TRBD1 matching over 8 bases. V was pared by 2 bases and J by 6 bases, with 7 bases of the junction left unmatched. The CDR3 is 15 amino acids. Germline CDR1 reads SGHTA; CDR2 reads FQGTGA. The chain's CDR3 is CASSLEVTGGDTQYF. DNA for the CDR3: TGTGCCAGCAGCTTAGAGGTTACAGGGGGTGATACGCAGTATTTT.

The chain employs TRBV12-3 or TRBV12-4 and TRBJ1-5; 9 nucleotides line up with TRBD1. This CDR3 spans 15 amino acids. Trimming took 6 bases from V and 5 from J; bases not matched to a gene: 8. CDR3: CASRLWTGVDQPQHF. The CDR3 DNA is TGTGCCAGCAGGCTATGGACAGGGGTGGATCAGCCCCAGCATTTT.

This clonotype has ten or more counts. V usage is TRBV11-2 and J usage is TRBJ2-7; tentative D call: TRBD1 (6 bases). CDR1 and CDR2 from the germline V gene are SGHAT and FQNNGV. V was shortened by 5 bases and J by 6 bases, with 11 bases between the two germline ends. The length of the CDR3 is 12 residues. For the CDR3, the DNA is TGTGCCAGCAGCCCGGACAGTCTCGAGCAGTACGTC. This encodes CASSPDSLEQYV.

This clonotype was seen a handful of times. This rearrangement joins TRBV6-6 to TRBJ1-1; 7 bases are shared with TRBD1. Germline trimming cut 6 bases from V and 4 bases from J; bases unmatched to any gene: 2. In germline, CDR1 is MNHNY, CDR2 SVGAGI (reference sequence). The CDR3 extends over 12 amino acids. CDR3 region: CASRQGLTEAFF. The CDR3 nucleotides read TGTGCCAGCAGACAGGGGCTCACTGAAGCTTTCTTT.

This clonotype was seen more than once but under ten times. V usage is TRBV7-9 and J usage is TRBJ2-1; no clear D. V was cut by 1 base and J by 5 bases, with 6 bases left in between. CDR1 is SEHNR, CDR2 FQNEAQ, per germline (reference sequence). The CDR3 consists of 13 residues. The CDR3 DNA reads as TGTGCCAGCAGCTTAGAAAGCCACAATGAGCAGTTCTTC. Its translation: CASSLESHNEQFF.

The chain is built from TRBV6-1 and TRBJ1-1, with TRBD1 as a possible D gene (5 bases). Germline values: CDR1 MNHNS, CDR2 SASEGT. The ends were cut back, 6 bases at V and 1 base at J, with 24 bases in the middle. This CDR3 contains 18 residues. CDR3 region: CASSPPRGRVGWNTEAFF. The CDR3 DNA reads as TGTGCCAGCAGCCCGCCCCGGGGGAGGGTCGGTTGGAACACTGAAGCTTTCTTT.

This sequence joins TRBV20-1 and TRBJ2-7; 8 bases agree with TRBD2. The CDR3 covers 13 residues. The J segment lost 3 bases and the V segment lost 4 bases, leaving 5 bases of the junction unmatched. CDR1 DFQATT and CDR2 SNEGSKA come from the germline V gene (reference sequence). This CDR3 is CSAIAGGFYEQYF. Written as DNA, the CDR3 is TGCAGTGCTATTGCGGGGGGATTCTACGAGCAGTACTTC.

This clonotype was found a few times. The CDR3 protein is CASSQAGGRVTSQYF. DNA for the CDR3: TGTGCCAGCAGCCAAGCGGGGGGCCGGGTTACGTCGCAGTATTTT. V is TRBV3-1 and J is TRBJ2-3; perhaps TRBD2 as D (7 bases). The germline V gene encodes CDR1 LGHDT and CDR2 YNNKEL (reference sequence). The length of the CDR3 is 15 residues. V lost 1 base, J lost 10 bases, and 18 bases lay in between.